Listed below are T cell receptor beta chains from one sample, sequenced in a study of shared clonotypes between healthy human individuals. The assay was immunoSEQ multiplex PCR, and TCRdb's table has in-frame clones only and misses some. The sample holds some 2,400,000 clones; almost 96% are singletons and the top ten take 0.13%. Sequencing used naive CD4+ T cells sorted from blood. These receptors were collected from a man aged 18-30 years in good health. Both conserved end residues are part of each CDR3. The order of the fields is V gene, J gene, CDR3 protein.

V gene: TRBV5-1
J gene: TRBJ2-5
CDR3 protein: CASSDPRRSPQETQYF

V gene: TRBV6-1
J gene: TRBJ2-5
CDR3 protein: CASSGPTVETQYF

V gene: TRBV10-2
J gene: TRBJ2-1
CDR3 protein: CASSAGGNEQFF

V gene: TRBV5-1
J gene: TRBJ1-2
CDR3 protein: CASSHREAYGYTF

V gene: TRBV6-6
J gene: TRBJ2-1
CDR3 protein: CASSYGTGKGNEQFF

V gene: TRBV6-1
J gene: TRBJ1-5
CDR3 protein: CASSEDKQGNQPQHF

V gene: TRBV10-1
J gene: TRBJ2-7
CDR3 protein: CASSATSGYEQYF

V gene: TRBV4-2
J gene: TRBJ2-2
CDR3 protein: CASSQWTSGAPNTGELFF

V gene: TRBV6-1
J gene: TRBJ2-2
CDR3 protein: CATGTSGNTGELFF

V gene: TRBV21-1
J gene: TRBJ1-3
CDR3 protein: CASSTQREDRVLNTIYF

V gene: TRBV12-5
J gene: TRBJ2-5
CDR3 protein: CASGLTSGETQYF

V gene: TRBV29-1
J gene: TRBJ1-2
CDR3 protein: CSVEGTSYGYTF

V gene: TRBV14
J gene: TRBJ2-7
CDR3 protein: CASSQEGQGAREQYF

V gene: TRBV15
J gene: TRBJ2-1
CDR3 protein: CATSTGSSYNEQFF

V gene: TRBV19
J gene: TRBJ2-4
CDR3 protein: CASATGSIKNIQYF

V gene: TRBV7-8
J gene: TRBJ2-7
CDR3 protein: CASSAWTSGSVYEQYF

V gene: TRBV11-2
J gene: TRBJ2-3
CDR3 protein: CASSLGFTPGTDTQYF

V gene: TRBV28
J gene: TRBJ2-2
CDR3 protein: CASSSLRTGYTGELFF

V gene: TRBV12-5
J gene: TRBJ1-5
CDR3 protein: CASGLQGSNQPQHF